This T cell receptor beta chain was sequenced during a study of somatic mutations in cytotoxic T cells in rheumatoid arthritis. Germline lookup yields CDR1 LNHDA and CDR2 SQIVND (reference sequence). The V end was cut by 4 bases, the J end by 0 bases, with 11 bases between. The CDR3 has 15 amino acids. The protocol was immunoSEQ multiplex PCR, while the TCRdb copy is restricted to in-frame clones and leaves out a portion. The table records roughly 30,000 clones, 75% to 90% of them present only once. This clone was picked up one time. Its antigen is not known. CD4+ and CD8+ cells were isolated by positive magnetic bead selection, with purity checked by flow cytometry. Study-level points and caveats: In the expanded CD8+ clones, the antigen targets remained unknown.

V gene TRBV19 combines with J gene TRBJ2-3, with D possibly TRBD2 on 5 matching bases. The sample comprised CD8+ T cells sorted from blood. The clonotype comes from an adult with rheumatoid arthritis. CDR3 loop: CASSRGSGSTDTQYF. The CDR3 DNA reads TGTGCCAGTAGTAGAGGGAGTGGGAGCACAGATACGCAGTATTTT.